This T cell receptor beta chain was retrieved from a study of blood T cell repertoires in COVID-19. About the study: Acute and convalescent COVID-19 specimens originated in the United States, Italy and Spain.

Across fewer than 25 US areas, participants ranged in age from about 18 to 89 years. Self-reported history from a screening survey and questionnaire set each donor's cohort. Cohort 3 recovery required two negative PCRs, clearance, or symptom resolution. Germline CDR1 reads SGDLS; CDR2 reads YYNGEE. Trimming removed 4 bases from V and 2 bases from J; junction bases left unmatched: 4. This CDR3 spans 15 amino acids. Data came from immunoSEQ multiplex PCR; TCRdb stores just in-frame clones and leaves some out. The repertoire has hundreds of thousands of clones, 85% to 90% of them found once; the top ten carry approximately 1%.

J is TRBJ2-1 and V is TRBV9; 9 positions agree with TRBD2. The source is a young man who had recovered from COVID-19. The sequenced sample was PBMCs or T cells enriched from blood (not recorded which). The chain's CDR3 is CASSSSGGTYNEQFF. CDR3 bases: TGTGCCAGCAGCAGTAGCGGGGGAACCTACAATGAGCAGTTCTTC.